Below are 29 T cell receptor beta chains sequenced from a single sample in a study of blood T cell repertoires in COVID-19. Sequenced by immunoSEQ multiplex PCR; TCRdb stores in-frame clones only, minus some. This table holds approximately 300,000 clones, approximately 91% found once. Specimen: peripheral blood. These receptors all stem from a woman between 25 and 40 years old with COVID-19, enrolled during active disease.

This sequence joins TRBV5-4 and TRBJ2-7, with 7 bases matching TRBD2. With 0 bases clipped from V and 1 base from J, the junction kept 4 bases outside the gene matches. The germline CDR1 and CDR2 sequences are SGHNT and YYREEE (reference sequence). The CDR3 length is 15 residues. The CDR3 sequence: CASSLGGGRSYEQYF. The DNA for the CDR3 is TGTGCCAGCAGCTTGGGGGGCGGGAGATCCTACGAGCAGTACTTC.

The chain couples TRBV27 to TRBJ1-5; a weak D match, TRBD1 (6 bases). Per germline, CDR1 MNHEY and CDR2 SMNVEV (reference sequence). Trimming took off 2 bases at V and 2 bases at J, with 7 bases between the two ends. The CDR3 runs to 14 residues. The CDR3 sequence: CASSLKGGNQPQHF. The DNA of the CDR3 is TGTGCCAGCAGTTTAAAGGGGGGCAATCAGCCCCAGCATTTT.

The chain is built from TRBV5-1 and TRBJ2-1; 7 nucleotides align to TRBD2. The germline V gene has CDR1 SGHRS and CDR2 YFSETQ. V shed 0 bases, J shed 8 bases, and the junction held 8 bases outside the gene matches. CDR3 length: 15 residues. The CDR3 nucleotides are TGCGCCAGCAGCTTGGACCGGACTAGAAGCGATGAGCAGTTCTTC. This sequence encodes CASSLDRTRSDEQFF.

The rearrangement links TRBV24-1 to TRBJ2-5; 8 nucleotides agree with TRBD2. With 3 bases clipped from V and 1 base from J, the junction kept 3 bases outside the gene matches. CDR1 and CDR2 from the germline V gene are KGHDR and SFDVKD. The CDR3 is 15 residues long. CDR3 in DNA: TGTGCCACCAGTGATAGAACTAGCGGCCAAGAGACCCAGTACTTC. This gives the protein CATSDRTSGQETQYF.

The chain's CDR3 is CASSDGAVSDTQYF. CDR3 in DNA: TGTGCCAGCAGTGACGGTGCAGTGTCAGATACGCAGTATTTT. This chain links TRBV6-4 with TRBJ2-3; D remains ambiguous. The V and J ends lost 2 bases and 4 bases respectively, with 10 bases between them. The CDR3 loop spans 14 amino acids. Germline V lookup: CDR1 MRHNA, CDR2 SNTAGT.

This chain connects TRBV4-3 to TRBJ2-7; 11 bases map to TRBD2. The CDR3 is 16 residues long. The germline V gene encodes CDR1 LGHNA and CDR2 YSLEER. The trim removed 2 bases at V and 0 bases at J, leaving 3 bases unmatched. CDR3 amino acids: CASSQFGLAGSYEQYF. The CDR3 nucleotides read TGCGCCAGCAGCCAATTCGGACTAGCGGGCTCCTACGAGCAGTACTTC.

The V call is TRBV9, the J call TRBJ2-5; D call uncertain. Deletions cut 1 base from V and 0 bases from J, with 4 bases between. The length of the CDR3 is 13 residues. Germline V gives CDR1 SGDLS, CDR2 YYNGEE. The CDR3: CASSVSDQETQYF. DNA of the CDR3: TGTGCCAGCAGCGTATCGGACCAAGAGACCCAGTACTTC.

CDR3 DNA: TGTGCCAGCAGCCAAGCTCAGATCGGGGGAATCAAAAACATTCAGTACTTC. This sequence encodes CASSQAQIGGIKNIQYF. The chain uses TRBV14 and TRBJ2-4, with D possibly matching TRBD2 (6 bases). The CDR3 sequence is 17 residues long. The ends were cut back, 1 base at V and 3 bases at J, with 16 bases in the middle. The germline V gene encodes CDR1 SGHDN and CDR2 FVKESK.

The V call is TRBV7-9, the J call TRBJ1-1; 7 bases fit TRBD1. The trim removed 5 bases at V and 7 bases at J, leaving 4 bases unmatched. The CDR3 totals 12 residues. Germline lookup yields CDR1 SEHNR and CDR2 FQNEAQ (reference sequence). This CDR3 is CASSTGDSEAFF. CDR3 nucleotides: TGTGCCAGCAGCACAGGGGACAGTGAAGCTTTCTTT.

The chain combines TRBV20-1 with TRBJ2-1, with unresolved D. This CDR3 is 10 amino acids long. CDR1 and CDR2 (germline): DFQATT, SNEGSKA (reference sequence). With 4 bases removed from V and 6 bases from J, the gap between germline ends came to 4 bases. DNA for the CDR3: TGCAGTGCTACCCTCAATGAGCAGTTCTTC. Its protein product is CSATLNEQFF.

The chain has TRBV5-6 and TRBJ2-5; D is possibly TRBD1 (5 bases). With 0 bases removed from V and 9 bases from J, the gap between germline ends came to 21 bases. CDR3 size: 16 residues. Germline assignment: CDR1 SGHDT and CDR2 YYEEEE. CDR3 residues: CASSLGIGQRLGAQYF. The CDR3 nucleotides read TGTGCCAGCAGCTTGGGAATCGGACAAAGGCTAGGGGCCCAGTACTTC.

This chain connects TRBV9 to TRBJ2-2; TRBD2 matches 11 bases. Losses at the gene ends were 3 bases for V and 5 bases for J; bases not matched to a gene: 6. Germline V lookup: CDR1 SGDLS, CDR2 YYNGEE. CDR3 size: 16 residues. CDR3 in DNA: TGTGCCAGCAGCGCAGAGCTAGCGGGAGGAACCGGGGAGCTGTTTTTT. Amino acid sequence: CASSAELAGGTGELFF.

This clone was recorded a few times. The chain combines TRBV7-9 with TRBJ1-5, with D perhaps TRBD1 (5 bases). The V gene's germline CDR1 is SEHNR and CDR2 FQNEAQ (reference sequence). The CDR3 extends over 16 amino acids. Between the trimmed V and J ends, which lost 3 bases and 0 bases, there was a span of 12 bases. The CDR3 nucleotides are TGTGCCAGCAGCTTGGGCGGGGCGGGTAGCAATCAGCCCCAGCATTTT. This codes for CASSLGGAGSNQPQHF.

The chain couples TRBV19 to TRBJ1-1, with TRBD1 as a possible D gene (6 bases). V was shortened by 1 base and J by 3 bases, with 15 bases between the two germline ends. CDR3 length equals 16 residues. The germline CDR1 and CDR2 sequences are LNHDA and SQIVND (reference sequence). For the CDR3, the DNA is TGTGCCAGTAGTATAGGAACAGGGAGATTGTACACTGAAGCTTTCTTT. Its protein is CASSIGTGRLYTEAFF.

This chain joins TRBV19 and TRBJ2-7; a possible D gene is TRBD2 (5 bases). The CDR3 runs 14 residues. V gave up 1 base and J gave up 3 bases, with 10 bases separating them. Germline CDR1 is LNHDA and CDR2 is SQIVND (reference sequence). CDR3 sequence reads: CASSIAGKHYEQYF. In nucleotides, the CDR3 is TGTGCCAGTAGTATAGCCGGGAAACACTACGAGCAGTACTTC. Using reference TRBV19 and TRBJ2-7 for the parts outside the CDR3, the full variable domain is DGGITQSPKYLFRKEGQNVTLSCEQNLNHDAMYWYRQDPGQGLRLIYYSQIVNDFQKGDIAEGYSVSREKKESFPLTVTSAQKNPTAFYLCASSIAGKHYEQYFGPGTRLTVT.

This rearrangement joins TRBV19 to TRBJ2-7, with a possible D match to TRBD2 (8 bases). The V end lost 6 bases, the J end lost 2 bases, and 14 bases lay between the germline ends. CDR3 length: 14 residues. Germline loops: CDR1 LNHDA, CDR2 SQIVND (reference sequence). The CDR3 here is CASSSGRGPYEQYF. CDR3 DNA sequence: TGTGCCAGTAGCTCCGGGAGGGGGCCCTACGAGCAGTACTTC.

The rearrangement links TRBV5-1 to TRBJ2-1; no definite D call. Germline CDR1 SGHRS, CDR2 YFSETQ. The CDR3 extends over 14 amino acids. V shed 6 bases and J shed 5 bases, with 15 bases lying between them. The CDR3 nucleotides are TGCGCCAGCACCGCCCTGACAACGGACAATGAGCAGTTCTTC. Translated: CASTALTTDNEQFF.

V is TRBV5-1 and J is TRBJ1-3, with D possibly being TRBD1 (6 bases). Trimming cost V 4 bases and J 4 bases, with 15 bases left between them. CDR3 length: 15 amino acids. The germline V gene has CDR1 SGHRS and CDR2 YFSETQ. CDR3 bases: TGCGCCAGCAGCGCTTTGGGGGCGACAGGAAACACCATATATTTT. It encodes CASSALGATGNTIYF.

This rearrangement joins TRBV7-8 to TRBJ2-5; 10 bases align to TRBD2. Looked up from germline, CDR1 is SGHVS and CDR2 is FQNEAQ. The V gene end was trimmed by 5 bases and the J gene end by 5 bases; junction bases not matched to a gene: 11. This CDR3 has 16 residues. The CDR3 DNA reads TGTGCCAGCAGCCCCGGACTAGCGGTAGCGGGGGAGACCCAGTACTTC. Translated, it gives CASSPGLAVAGETQYF. Full variable domain (missing parts from reference TRBV7-8 and TRBJ2-5): GAGVSQSPRYKVAKRGQDVALRCDPISGHVSLFWYQQALGQGPEFLTYFQNEAQLDKSGLPSDRFFAERPEGSVSTLKIQRTQQEDSAVYLCASSPGLAVAGETQYFGPGTRLLVL.

The CDR3 reads CASSLDRGMDTEAFF. The CDR3 bases are TGTGCCAGCAGCTTGGACAGGGGGATGGACACTGAAGCTTTCTTT. This chain joins TRBV7-2 and TRBJ1-1; TRBD1 matches 10 bases. The CDR3 has 15 amino acids. Germline CDR1 is SGHTA and CDR2 is FQGNSA. Trimming removed 3 bases from V and 3 bases from J; junction bases left unmatched: 4.

The J gene is TRBJ2-5, the V gene TRBV23-1, with TRBD2 identical over 7 bases. TRBV23-1 falls under the ORF class, with uncertain function. The CDR3 has 16 amino acids. V dropped 2 bases and J dropped 2; count of bases not matched to a gene: 8. The CDR3 DNA follows: TGCGCCAGCAGTCAAACACGGGACTATCGACAAGAGACCCAGTACTTC. Translated, it gives CASSQTRDYRQETQYF.

The rearrangement joins TRBV7-6 to TRBJ2-3; D call uncertain. The CDR3 contains 12 residues. Trimming removed 5 bases at V and 6 bases at J, with 9 bases between. The germline CDR1 and CDR2 sequences are SGHVS and FNYEAQ. CDR3 sequence (DNA): TGTGCCAGCAGCCCTAGATCGGATACGCAGTATTTT. Translating it yields CASSPRSDTQYF.

The chain is built from TRBV4-3 and TRBJ2-1, with a tentative D call TRBD2 (6 bases). Germline V gene lookup returns CDR1 LGHNA and CDR2 YSLEER. This CDR3 is 14 amino acids long. The V end was cut by 4 bases, the J end by 5 bases, with 12 bases between. Written as DNA, the CDR3 is TGCGCCAGCAGCCGGTACCGGGGGAACAATGAGCAGTTCTTC. Protein sequence: CASSRYRGNNEQFF.

This sequence joins TRBV27 and TRBJ1-1, with a weak D call TRBD1 (5 bases). CDR1 and CDR2 from the germline V gene are MNHEY and SMNVEV (reference sequence). With 1 base removed from V and 5 bases from J, the gap between germline ends came to 14 bases. The CDR3 spans 15 residues. The CDR3 sequence: CASSLFSFKGTEAFF. Written as DNA, the CDR3 is TGTGCCAGCAGTTTATTCAGCTTCAAGGGGACTGAAGCTTTCTTT.

V and J are TRBV7-2 and TRBJ2-3; TRBD2 matches at 10 bases. The trim removed 2 bases at V and 6 bases at J, leaving 8 bases unmatched. This CDR3 spans 16 amino acids. CDR1 is SGHTA and CDR2 is FQGNSA in the germline V gene. CDR3 residues: CASSLRRAGGPDTQYF. CDR3 in DNA: TGTGCCAGCAGCTTACGACGAGCGGGAGGGCCGGATACGCAGTATTTT. Looking up the rest from reference TRBV7-2 and TRBJ2-3 gives the full variable domain: GAGVSQSPSNKVTEKGKDVELRCDPISGHTALYWYRQSLGQGLEFLIYFQGNSAPDKSGLPSDRFSAERTGGSVSTLTIQRTQQEDSAVYLCASSLRRAGGPDTQYFGPGTRLTVL.

The rearrangement uses TRBV30 and TRBJ2-4; 7 nucleotides align to TRBD2. The CDR3 runs to 14 residues. Germline V lookup: CDR1 GTSNPN, CDR2 SVGIG (reference sequence). The trim removed 3 bases at V and 5 bases at J, leaving 7 bases unmatched. CDR3 coding DNA: TGTGCCTGGAGCCGGCCGGGACTACAAAACATTCAGTACTTC. Amino acid sequence: CAWSRPGLQNIQYF.

The rearrangement uses TRBV2 and TRBJ2-7, with 7 bases lining up with TRBD1. Per germline, CDR1 SNHLY and CDR2 FYNNEI. V dropped 4 bases and J dropped 3; count of bases not matched to a gene: 6. The CDR3 consists of 14 residues. This CDR3 reads CASSAGGIVYEQYF. The CDR3 region has the DNA TGTGCCAGCAGTGCAGGGGGAATAGTCTACGAGCAGTACTTC. The full variable domain, in which reference TRBV2 and TRBJ2-7 provide the parts outside the CDR3, is EPEVTQTPSHQVTQMGQEVILRCVPISNHLYFYWYRQILGQKVEFLVSFYNNEISEKSEIFDDQFSVERPDGSNFTLKIRSTKLEDSAMYFCASSAGGIVYEQYFGPGTRLTVT.

This clone was found once. The chain combines TRBV12-3 or TRBV12-4 with TRBJ1-2; TRBD1 might be the D (5 bases). The CDR3 loop spans 13 amino acids. V shed 7 bases and J shed 3 bases, with 12 bases lying between them. CDR3 nucleotide sequence: TGTGCCAGCAATAGGAGGGGACACTATGGCTACACCTTC. Its protein is CASNRRGHYGYTF.

J is TRBJ1-5 and V is TRBV6-5, with D possibly matching TRBD1 (5 bases). This CDR3 spans 14 amino acids. V lost 10 bases to trimming and J lost 2 bases, with 15 bases between them. The germline V gene encodes CDR1 MNHEY and CDR2 SVGAGI. CDR3 nucleotides: TGTGCCACCTCAGACGGAGGGGGCAATCAGCCCCAGCATTTT. Amino acids: CATSDGGGNQPQHF.